This T cell receptor (beta chain) stems from a study of T cell changes during pregnancy in multiple sclerosis. Germline assignment: CDR1 SGHTA and CDR2 FQGTGA. Germline trimming cut 4 bases from V and 3 bases from J; bases unmatched to any gene: 1. This CDR3 has 13 residues. Clones were read by immunoSEQ multiplex PCR, and TCRdb kept only the in-frame ones, dropping some. The profile shows around 59,000 clones, 93% of them singletons. This chain joins TRBV7-3 and TRBJ2-7; 9 bases line up with TRBD1. The receptor was derived from a female donor with multiple sclerosis, enrolled in a pregnancy study. Specimen: CD8+ T cells from peripheral blood mononuclear cells, collected in the second trimester of pregnancy. DNA for the CDR3: TGTGCCAGCAGCTGGGGACAGGGCTACGAGCAGTACTTC. This encodes CASSWGQGYEQYF.